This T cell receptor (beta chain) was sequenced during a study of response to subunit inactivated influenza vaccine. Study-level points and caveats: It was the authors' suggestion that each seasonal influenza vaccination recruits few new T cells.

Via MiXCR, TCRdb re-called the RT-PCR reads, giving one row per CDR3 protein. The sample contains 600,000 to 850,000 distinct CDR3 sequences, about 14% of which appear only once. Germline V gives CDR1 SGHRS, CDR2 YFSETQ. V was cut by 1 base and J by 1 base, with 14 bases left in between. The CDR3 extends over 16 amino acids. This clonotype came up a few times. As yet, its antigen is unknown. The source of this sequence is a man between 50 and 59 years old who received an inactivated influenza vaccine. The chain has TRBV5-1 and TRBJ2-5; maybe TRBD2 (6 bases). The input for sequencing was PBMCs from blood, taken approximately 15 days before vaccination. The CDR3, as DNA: TGCGCCAGCAGCTTGAGTGTAGGGGACTTCCAAGAGACCCAGTACTTC. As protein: CASSLSVGDFQETQYF.